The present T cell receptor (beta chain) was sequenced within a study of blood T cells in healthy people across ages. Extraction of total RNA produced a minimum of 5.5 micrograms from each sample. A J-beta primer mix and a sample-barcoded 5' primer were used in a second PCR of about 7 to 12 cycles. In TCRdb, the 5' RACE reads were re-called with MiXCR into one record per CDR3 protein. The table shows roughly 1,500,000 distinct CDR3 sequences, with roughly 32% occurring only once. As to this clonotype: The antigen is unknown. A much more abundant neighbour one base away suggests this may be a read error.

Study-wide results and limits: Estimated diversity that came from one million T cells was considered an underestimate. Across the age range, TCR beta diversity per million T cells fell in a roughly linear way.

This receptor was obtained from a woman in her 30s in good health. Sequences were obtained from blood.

As DNA, the CDR3 is TGCAGCATTGCACGTCCAGACTCAGAGACCCAGTACTTC. It translates to CSIARPDSETQYF. The chain links TRBV29-1 to TRBJ2-7; D remains unclear. Gene TRBJ2-5 matches the end of the DNA better, so the J call may be wrong. The germline V gene has CDR1 SQVTM and CDR2 ANQGSEA. The CDR3 is 13 amino acids.